What follows are 26 T cell receptor beta chains derived from one specimen sequenced in a study of blood T cell repertoires in COVID-19. Profiled with immunoSEQ multiplex PCR; TCRdb holds only in-frame clones, not every one. The data contain more than 95,000 clones, approximately 82% of them singletons. Sequenced material: peripheral blood. These receptor sequences come from a man older than 75 with active or convalescent COVID-19.

In DNA form, the CDR3 reads TGCGCCAGCAGCAATACAGGTTTCTCCTACACTGAAGCTTTCTTT. It translates to CASSNTGFSYTEAFF. The V and J genes are TRBV5-1 and TRBJ1-1; D may be TRBD1 (5 bases). Germline lookup yields CDR1 SGHRS and CDR2 YFSETQ. CDR3 size: 15 residues. Trimming took 4 bases from V and 3 from J, leaving 16 bases between them.

V and J are TRBV2 and TRBJ1-4; D is uncertain. Germline loops: CDR1 SNHLY, CDR2 FYNNEI. The CDR3 has 14 residues. V dropped 7 bases and J dropped 8 bases, with 17 bases sitting between them. The CDR3 sequence is CASNMGRINEKLFF. The CDR3 DNA reads as TGTGCCAGCAACATGGGCCGGATTAACGAAAAACTGTTTTTT.

The chain links TRBV7-9 to TRBJ1-1; 9 nucleotides align to TRBD1. CDR3 length equals 15 residues. Trimming cost V 1 base and J 2 bases; bases outside gene matches: 2. Germline V lookup: CDR1 SEHNR, CDR2 FQNEAQ (reference sequence). As DNA, the CDR3 is TGTGCCAGCAGCTTAGTGGACAGGGGAAACACTGAAGCTTTCTTT. Translating it yields CASSLVDRGNTEAFF.

This clone was detected only once. The chain is built from TRBV6-2 or TRBV6-3 and TRBJ2-1; 12 bases match TRBD2. CDR1 is MNHEY, CDR2 SVGEGT, per germline. CDR3 length: 16 residues. V lost 3 bases to trimming and J lost 7 bases; unmatched junction nucleotides: 7. In nucleotides, the CDR3 is TGTGCCAGCAGTTATTGGACTAGCGGGGTCCCGAATGAGCAGTTCTTC. Its translation is CASSYWTSGVPNEQFF.

The J gene is TRBJ1-6, the V gene TRBV7-2; possibly TRBD1 for D (5 bases). The CDR3 is 16 amino acids. V was clipped by 1 base and J by 10 bases, with 17 bases between them. Germline V gives CDR1 SGHTA, CDR2 FQGNSA. Here the CDR3 DNA reads TGTGCCAGCAGCTTAGGGGGGACGGTGCGGGGCTCACCCCTCCACTTT. This gives the protein CASSLGGTVRGSPLHF.

The chain employs TRBV5-5 and TRBJ1-4, with D possibly matching TRBD1 (6 bases). With 3 bases removed from V and 2 bases from J, the gap between germline ends came to 14 bases. Germline CDR1 reads SGHKS; CDR2 reads YYEKEE (reference sequence). CDR3 length: 16 amino acids. The CDR3 bases are TGTGCCAGCAGCTGGGCCACAGGGATCACTAATGAAAAACTGTTTTTT. Its protein is CASSWATGITNEKLFF.

The CDR3 is CASSFMGEGEKLFF. The CDR3 region has the DNA TGTGCCAGCAGTTTTATGGGGGAGGGGGAAAAACTGTTTTTT. The rearrangement links TRBV27 to TRBJ1-4; D perhaps matches TRBD1 (5 bases). Trimming shortened V by 3 bases and J by 8 bases, and 13 bases separated the two germline ends. The CDR3 spans 14 residues. CDR1 and CDR2 from the germline V gene are MNHEY and SMNVEV (reference sequence).

This clone was seen more than once but under ten times. The V and J genes are TRBV4-1 and TRBJ2-2; possibly TRBD2 for D (6 bases). The CDR3 spans 14 residues. V was shortened by 3 bases and J by 6 bases, with 11 bases between the two germline ends. Germline-derived CDR1 and CDR2 are MGHRA and YSYEKL. As DNA, the CDR3 is TGCGCCAGCAGCCAGCCAGGAGGGGCCGGGGAGCTGTTTTTT. Its translation is CASSQPGGAGELFF.

The chain is built from TRBV9 and TRBJ2-5, with 9 bases that match TRBD2. Germline V gene sequence: CDR1 SGDLS, CDR2 YYNGEE. This CDR3 contains 16 residues. V was clipped by 4 bases and J by 5 bases; unmatched bases: 12. CDR3 amino acids: CASSPGPGTSRETQYF. The DNA of the CDR3 is TGTGCCAGCAGCCCCGGTCCCGGGACTAGCCGTGAGACCCAGTACTTC.

V gene TRBV4-3 combines with J gene TRBJ2-2; TRBD2 might be the D (6 bases). Deletions cut 0 bases from V and 5 bases from J, with 10 bases between. From germline, CDR1 is LGHNA and CDR2 YSLEER. The CDR3 extends over 15 amino acids. For the CDR3, the DNA is TGCGCCAGCAGCCAAGATAGGAGCGGGACCGGGGAGCTGTTTTTT. This translates into CASSQDRSGTGELFF.

V and J are TRBV2 and TRBJ2-5, with D uncertain. Germline V lookup: CDR1 SNHLY, CDR2 FYNNEI. The CDR3 sequence is 14 residues long. The V gene lost 6 bases and the J gene lost 3 bases, with 14 bases spanning the gap. The CDR3: CASSGYSEKETQYF. The CDR3 DNA reads TGTGCCAGCAGCGGCTACAGTGAGAAAGAGACCCAGTACTTC.

This clone was detected a few times. The V and J genes are TRBV28 and TRBJ1-4; weak D call: TRBD1 (6 bases). Trimming cost V 6 bases and J 3 bases, with 14 bases left between them. CDR1 is MDHEN, CDR2 SYDVKM, per germline. CDR3 size: 15 residues. CDR3 amino acids: CASRVQGPSNEKLFF. CDR3 nucleotides: TGTGCCAGCAGGGTACAGGGCCCCTCTAATGAAAAACTGTTTTTT.

This chain joins TRBV2 and TRBJ2-5; no reliable D call. The germline CDR1 and CDR2 sequences are SNHLY and FYNNEI. CDR3 size: 13 residues. V lost 2 bases, J lost 5 bases, and 9 bases lay in between. CDR3 nucleotide sequence: TGTGCCAGCAGTGAATCTGGCATGGAGACCCAGTACTTC. The encoded protein is CASSESGMETQYF.

This clone came up a few times. The V and J genes are TRBV19 and TRBJ2-7, with D perhaps matching TRBD1 (6 bases). Trimming shortened V by 4 bases and J by 3 bases, and 10 bases separated the two germline ends. Germline assignment: CDR1 LNHDA and CDR2 SQIVND (reference sequence). The CDR3 runs 13 residues. DNA of the CDR3: TGTGCCAGTAGTAGGGCCAGGGGCTACGAGCAGTACTTC. Its translation: CASSRARGYEQYF.

V is TRBV3-1 (or the pseudogene TRBV3-2) and J is TRBJ2-1, with D possibly matching TRBD2 (6 bases). This CDR3 is 16 amino acids long. V was clipped by 4 bases and J by 10 bases, with 23 bases between them. Germline values: CDR1 LGHDT, CDR2 YNNKEL (reference sequence). The CDR3 DNA is TGTGCCAGCAGCCCTCGGCTGGGACTGACCCGTGAGGAGCAGTTCTTC. Translating it yields CASSPRLGLTREEQFF.

This clone was detected many times. CDR3 amino acids: CASSESMALRGYTF. The DNA of the CDR3 is TGTGCCAGCAGTGAATCGATGGCTCTCCGTGGCTACACCTTC. V gene TRBV6-1 combines with J gene TRBJ1-2; D is ambiguous. Germline V CDR1 and CDR2: MNHNS, SASEGT. The CDR3 has 14 amino acids. Deletions cut 2 bases from V and 7 bases from J, with 14 bases between.

The V gene is TRBV7-9, the J gene TRBJ1-1; D gene uncertain. Per germline, CDR1 SEHNR and CDR2 FQNEAQ (reference sequence). V lost 3 bases and J 0 bases, leaving 11 bases between the germline ends. The CDR3 length is 15 residues. This CDR3 reads CASSFETVMNTEAFF. In DNA form, the CDR3 reads TGTGCCAGCAGCTTCGAAACAGTCATGAACACTGAAGCTTTCTTT.

The genes are TRBV4-1 and TRBJ2-2; the match to TRBD1 covers 7 bases. The V segment lost 2 bases and the J segment 6 bases; nucleotides outside the gene matches: 12. The CDR3 covers 17 residues. Germline V gene sequence: CDR1 MGHRA, CDR2 YSYEKL. CDR3 region: CASSQWKGARPAGELFF. In nucleotides, the CDR3 is TGCGCCAGCAGCCAATGGAAGGGGGCTAGGCCGGCCGGGGAGCTGTTTTTT.

J is TRBJ2-3 and V is TRBV5-1; 15 bases line up with TRBD2. V shed 4 bases and J 0 bases; nucleotides not matched to a gene: 9. Looked up from germline, CDR1 is SGHRS and CDR2 is YFSETQ. This CDR3 comprises 19 residues. The CDR3 nucleotides are TGCGCCAGCAGCGCCCCCGGGACTAGCGGGGGGAGTAGCACAGATACGCAGTATTTT. The encoded protein is CASSAPGTSGGSSTDTQYF.

The chain joins TRBV7-9 to TRBJ2-5; a weak D match, TRBD1 (5 bases). The CDR3 loop spans 15 amino acids. The ends were cut back, 5 bases at V and 5 bases at J, with 18 bases in the middle. Germline CDR1 SEHNR, CDR2 FQNEAQ (reference sequence). The CDR3 reads CASSPVSSKGETQYF. CDR3 DNA: TGTGCCAGCAGCCCAGTCAGTTCAAAGGGGGAGACCCAGTACTTC.

The chain couples TRBV11-3 to TRBJ2-2; 10 bases agree with TRBD1. This CDR3 region has 14 residues. The J segment lost 6 bases and the V segment lost 3 bases, leaving 1 base of the junction unmatched. In germline, CDR1 is SGHNT, CDR2 YENEEA. CDR3 coding DNA: TGTGCCAGCAGCTTCGGGACAGGGGCCGGGGAGCTGTTTTTT. This sequence encodes CASSFGTGAGELFF.

This clone was seen only a few times. This rearrangement joins TRBV19 to TRBJ2-1, with 10 bases fitting TRBD2. V was pared by 5 bases and J by 4 bases, with 5 bases of the junction left unmatched. This CDR3 is built from 15 residues. Germline lookup yields CDR1 LNHDA and CDR2 SQIVND (reference sequence). The CDR3 here is CASSAASGGYNEQFF. CDR3 in DNA: TGTGCCAGTAGTGCTGCTAGCGGGGGTTACAATGAGCAGTTCTTC.

The chain recombines TRBV3-1 (or the pseudogene TRBV3-2) with TRBJ2-7; D may be TRBD1 (6 bases). Germline-derived CDR1 and CDR2 are LGHDT and YNNKEL (reference sequence). This CDR3 spans 14 amino acids. V lost 3 bases to trimming and J lost 2 bases, with 11 bases between them. The CDR3 is CASSHHRVPYEQYF. CDR3 nucleotides: TGTGCCAGCAGCCATCACAGGGTACCCTACGAGCAGTACTTC.

The rearrangement links TRBV24-1 to TRBJ1-1; D is unclear. V gave up 4 bases and J gave up 1 base, with 12 bases separating them. This CDR3 has 15 amino acids. CDR1 is KGHDR, CDR2 SFDVKD, per germline. CDR3 sequence (DNA): TGTGCCACCAGTGACCCCTCGGCAGGGAACACTGAAGCTTTCTTT. Protein sequence: CATSDPSAGNTEAFF.

The V gene is TRBV7-2, the J gene TRBJ2-3; D perhaps matches TRBD2 (7 bases). Trimming left V 1 base short and J 2 bases short, with 13 bases between. Germline V gives CDR1 SGHTA, CDR2 FQGNSA. CDR3 length: 16 residues. In nucleotides, the CDR3 is TGTGCCAGCAGCTTAGTGGGGGGGCCCTACACAGATACGCAGTATTTT. Its protein product is CASSLVGGPYTDTQYF.

This chain's CDR3 is CASSYYAGFTDTQYF. The CDR3 coding sequence is TGTGCCAGCAGTTACTACGCGGGGTTTACAGATACGCAGTATTTT. This chain links TRBV6-2 or TRBV6-3 with TRBJ2-3; D perhaps matches TRBD2 (6 bases). Germline lookup yields CDR1 MNHEY and CDR2 SVGEGT. The CDR3 is 15 residues long. Between the trimmed V and J ends, which lost 1 base and 3 bases, there was a span of 11 bases.